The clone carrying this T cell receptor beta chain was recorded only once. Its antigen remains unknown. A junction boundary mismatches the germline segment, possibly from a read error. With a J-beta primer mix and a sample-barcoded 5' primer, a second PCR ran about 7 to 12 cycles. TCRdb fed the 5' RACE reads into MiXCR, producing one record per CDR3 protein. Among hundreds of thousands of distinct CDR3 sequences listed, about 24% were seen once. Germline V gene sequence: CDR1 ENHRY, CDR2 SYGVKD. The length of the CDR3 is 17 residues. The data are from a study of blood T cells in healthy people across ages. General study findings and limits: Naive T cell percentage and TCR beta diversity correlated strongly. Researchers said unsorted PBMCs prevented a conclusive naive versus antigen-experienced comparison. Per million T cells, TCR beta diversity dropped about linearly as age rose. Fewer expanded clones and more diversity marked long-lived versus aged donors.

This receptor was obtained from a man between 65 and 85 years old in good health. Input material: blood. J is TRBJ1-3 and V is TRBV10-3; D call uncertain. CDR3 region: CAISPGPRTSPGNTIHF. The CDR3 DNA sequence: TGTGCCATCAGTCCCGGGCCTCGAACGTCTCCTGGAAACACCATACATTTT.